This T cell receptor (beta chain) was recorded in a study of CD8 T cells in Susac syndrome (dated by TCRdb to between 2017 and 2020). About the investigation overall: Of the Susac syndrome patients who were sequenced, six had clinically active disease and roughly eight were in clinical remission. At blood withdrawal, Susac syndrome patients were either therapy-naive, taking corticosteroids (in some cases with IVIg as well), or taking IVIg alone. Whether CD8+ T cell activation and differentiation in Susac syndrome was antigen driven was tested using repertoire sequencing. Results and caveats for the whole study, not just this receptor: The study acknowledged that relatively few individuals were included in the TCR sequencing and HLA analysis. In the CD4+ T cell repertoire of Susac syndrome patients, clonal expansion was not detected.

As concerns this clonotype: Its specific antigen is unknown. No qualities accompany the bases; no much larger clone lies one base away.

After removal of 6 bases from V and 3 bases from J, the junction retains 2 bases not matched to a gene. From cysteine to phenylalanine, the CDR3 is 12 amino acids long. The read is trimmed to its CDR3 DNA, 36 bases read in frame from base 1. CDR1 and CDR2, looked up from the germline V gene, are SQVTM and ANQGSEA. Peripheral blood CD8+ and CD4+ T cells from healthy donors, Susac syndrome patients and multiple sclerosis patients were profiled by high-throughput TCR beta sequencing. The Susac syndrome patients fulfilled recently defined diagnostic criteria for definite or probable disease. Bulk CD8+ and CD4+ T cells were purified by magnetic negative isolation, while CD8+ TEMRA cells were enriched using FACS. Blood was collected in EDTA tubes and processed within 24 hours, with PBMCs isolated through density gradient centrifugation. PBMCs intended for TCR sequencing were cryopreserved in liquid nitrogen and were subsequently thawed in a 37 degrees C water bath. Purity of sorted or isolated CD4+, CD8+ and CD8+ TEMRA cells was at least 90%.

RNA was extracted using the RNeasy kit, and roughly 0.45 to 1 microgram was reverse transcribed with random hexamers. The immunoSEQ multiplex PCR assay, covering 54 Vbeta and 13 Jbeta segments, was used to amplify TCR beta CDR3 regions. PCR amplification bias was corrected by using a synthetic template baseline for primer optimization and computational correction. On the authors' methods: Reads were annotated to V, D and J genes according to IMGT and were analyzed with immunoSEQ Analyzer, with only productive sequences retained. To calculate clonality, Shannon entropy was normalized by log2 of the number of productive unique sequences and then subtracted from one. For each patient and control, public and private clones were evaluated within the 100 most prevalent clones. Clones were defined as Susac-specific if absent from the healthy and MS cohorts, from 1052 published viral clones and from other ImmuneACCESS disease sequences. The public reads were run again by TCRdb, first through fastp at Q25 and then through MiXCR, and only productive beta chains were kept. Rows merge per CDR3 protein into single entries with the most common DNA and genes. TCRdb, rather than the study authors, made the V and J calls. Across this sample there are roughly 220,000 distinct CDR3 sequences, with about 94% seen only once. Together, the top ten hold around 0.15% of the sample.

The source material was CD4+ T cells from PBMCs. The source is a human donor with Susac syndrome. The rearrangement combines TRBV29-1 with TRBJ1-1; 9 central bases correspond to TRBD1. The CDR3 region has the sequence CSVGQGYTEAFF. The DNA is TGCAGCGTAGGACAGGGGTACACTGAAGCTTTCTTT.